Sequencing of this T cell receptor (beta chain) was carried out in a study of T cell responses to AZD1222 COVID-19 vaccine. Study-wide findings and caveats: Donors were mostly white British, more females; clonal diversity possibly underestimated.

TCRdb's table, derived via immunoSEQ multiplex PCR, lists solely in-frame clones and lacks some. Among 95,000 to 150,000 clones, around nine tenths were seen once, and the ten largest hold 4% to 5%. This CDR3 has 14 residues. V lost 2 bases to trimming and J lost 5 bases; unmatched junction nucleotides: 5. Germline loops: CDR1 SGHRS, CDR2 YFSETQ. For this clone: Its matching antigen is unknown.

The chain carries TRBV5-1 and TRBJ2-3; TRBD2 agrees at 7 bases. The TCR originated in an adult who received the MenACWY meningococcal vaccine as a control. The input for sequencing was peripheral blood, taken 28 days after the second dose of the MenACWY control vaccine. The CDR3, as DNA: TGCGCCAGCAGCTTTGAACTAGCGCGAGATACGCAGTATTTT. Its translation is CASSFELARDTQYF.